This TCR beta chain is drawn from a study of vaccination effects on CD4 cells after COVID-19 (dated by TCRdb to between 2021 and 2024). Broadly, across the study: Post-vaccine samples across the study were collected a median of 72 days after the second dose, with a range of 14 to 241. The Oncomine TCR Beta short-read assay on an Illumina iSeq 100 was used to sequence cultures from other donors in the study. A total of 10 COVID-19 convalescent patients and a handful of SARS-CoV-2-naive healthy vaccine recipients were included in the full study. SARS-CoV-2 spike-specific CD4+ TCR repertoires from before and after mRNA vaccination were compared in COVID-19 convalescent patients and in infection-naive vaccine recipients.

CDR1 MNHEY and CDR2 SVGAGI are derived from the germline V gene. The CDR3 covers 16 residues, taking in both the cysteine and the phenylalanine. The kept DNA is CDR3 alone, 48 bases in frame from the first base. V trim: 2 bases; J trim: 5 bases; unmatched bases: 10. The ViraFEST assay stimulated PBMC with viral peptide pools and then used TCR sequencing to identify antigen-specific CD4+ T cell clonotypes by expansion. After 10 days of culture, CD4+ T cells were isolated with the EasySep CD4+ T cell isolation kit. Two doses of either the BNT162b2 or the mRNA-1273 mRNA SARS-CoV-2 vaccine were administered to participants. None of the healthy vaccine recipients had a prior SARS-CoV-2 infection, which was confirmed by nucleocapsid antibody tests that came back negative both before and after vaccination. Roughly 1.9 million PBMC per well were cultured with about 9 ug/ml peptides in IMDM containing around 5.3% human AB serum, approximately 10 IU/ml IL-2 and gentamicin. Half of the culture medium was replaced with fresh IL-2-containing medium on days 3 and 7. Each peptide stimulation condition was cultured in triplicate wells unless otherwise noted. Using Ficoll-Paque Plus gradient centrifugation, PBMC were separated from whole blood and then either used fresh or cryopreserved at -140C. The overlapping peptide pools covered the spike proteins of SARS-CoV-2 as well as those of the common cold coronaviruses HCoV-NL63, HCoV-OC43 and HCoV-229E. The QIAamp micro DNA kit was used to extract genomic DNA from the cultured CD4+ T cells.

This clone was counted only a few times. Its antigen is not yet known. No quality values exist for individual bases; no much larger clone is one base distant. Beyond this particular receptor, the publication reports: Only a small number of convalescent patients were included, and no early post-infection timepoints were available, which limited the study. Marked clonal contraction was observed in both infection-induced and vaccine-induced clones at late post-vaccination timepoints, consistent with waning T cell responses. Among healthy vaccine recipients, nearly all vaccine-induced clones were SARS-CoV-2 mono-reactive, and only 1 of 255 was cross-reactive with common cold coronaviruses.

Preparation of the library involved the immunoSEQ multiplex PCR assay. DNA from the cultured, isolated CD4+ T cells was subjected to TCR beta CDR3 sequencing. The authors' analysis ran thus. Non-productive TCR sequences were removed and reads were trimmed to the CDR3 region, keeping CDR3s of at least 7 amino acids. The MANAFEST web app was used to identify antigen-specific clonotypes by comparing expansion in peptide wells with expansion in reference cultures. For clones to be considered positive, expansion at FDR<0.05 versus reference and all other wells, an odds ratio above 5, and a frequency above 0.1% in two replicate wells were required. Cross-reactive clonotypes were defined as significantly expanded in SARS-CoV-2 spike wells and in at least one common cold coronavirus spike condition. CDR3 similarity was assessed by Levenshtein distance with the stringdist R package, and unrooted trees were built with ape in R 3.6.1. TCRdb retrieved this table from immuneACCESS and kept in-frame rearrangements only. Not all clones are present; in checked studies, unresolved V genes account for under half, and no reason is known for the remainder. V and J calls and clone size are those listed in that table; D and trimming were worked out from the DNA. Here the sample has tens of thousands of clones; less than 80% occur a single time. The leading ten clones occupy about 0.91% of the sample.

The TCR sequence derives from a human donor who received a COVID-19 vaccine. The specimen was CD4+ T cells from PBMCs cultured with HCoV-OC43 spike peptides, collected after COVID-19 vaccination. The cell subset or site tag for this specimen amounts to: HCoV-OC43 spike overlapping peptide pool stimulation. Here the chain combines TRBV6-5 and TRBJ1-1, with 8 central nucleotides matching TRBD1. The CDR3 protein is CASSYLGQGTITEAFF. The nucleotide sequence is given as TGTGCCAGCAGTTACCTAGGACAGGGTACTATAACTGAAGCTTTCTTT.